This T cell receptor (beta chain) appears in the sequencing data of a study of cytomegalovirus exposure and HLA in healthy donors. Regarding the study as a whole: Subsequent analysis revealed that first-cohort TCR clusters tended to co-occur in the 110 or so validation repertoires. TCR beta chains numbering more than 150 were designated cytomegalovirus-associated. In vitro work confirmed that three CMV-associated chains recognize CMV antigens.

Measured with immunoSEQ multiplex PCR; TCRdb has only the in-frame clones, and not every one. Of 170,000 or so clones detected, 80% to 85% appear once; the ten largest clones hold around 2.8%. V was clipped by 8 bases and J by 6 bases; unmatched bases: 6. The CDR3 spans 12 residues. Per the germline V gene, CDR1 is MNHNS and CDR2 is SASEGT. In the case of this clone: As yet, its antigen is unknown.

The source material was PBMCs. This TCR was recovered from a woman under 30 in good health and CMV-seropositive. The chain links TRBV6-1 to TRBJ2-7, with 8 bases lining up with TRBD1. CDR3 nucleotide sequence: TGTGCCAGCCGTGGGACAGGCGGCGAGCAGTACTTC. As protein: CASRGTGGEQYF.